The 27 T cell receptor beta chains given below trace back to one sample, sequenced in a study of blood T cell repertoires in COVID-19. Sequencing was performed with immunoSEQ multiplex PCR; in TCRdb, only in-frame clones are kept and a portion is missing. The sample gives 45,000 or so clones, about 85% of which show up once; 30% to 35% is in the top ten. Specimen: peripheral blood. Every receptor here comes from a woman of 80 years or more with acute or convalescent COVID-19.

The gene calls are TRBV3-1 (or the pseudogene TRBV3-2) and TRBJ2-7, with 11 bases fitting TRBD2. The length of the CDR3 is 18 residues. V was clipped by 4 bases and J by 7 bases; unmatched bases: 18. The germline V gene encodes CDR1 LGHDT and CDR2 YNNKEL (reference sequence). DNA of the CDR3: TGTGCCAGCAGCCGGAAAGCGCCCTCCCTAGCGGGAGGATGGGAGCAGTACTTC. Translating gives CASSRKAPSLAGGWEQYF.

Regarding this clone: At the DNA level, this CDR3 is encoded by other sequences in the same sample as well. The rearrangement joins TRBV7-9 to TRBJ1-5; D is ambiguous. The V gene's germline CDR1 is SEHNR and CDR2 FQNEAQ (reference sequence). Trimming removed 1 base from V and 2 bases from J, with 6 bases in between. The CDR3 is 14 residues long. CDR3 sequence reads: CASSLGGGNQPQHF. CDR3 sequence (DNA): TGTGCCAGCAGCTTAGGCGGGGGCAATCAGCCCCAGCATTTT.

CDR3 DNA: TGTGCCAGCAGTGAAGCGCTTCTTGGTCCCCCGGGACTAGCATACTTC. Amino acid sequence: CASSEALLGPPGLAYF. The chain is built from TRBV2 and TRBJ2-4; 9 bases map to TRBD2. The germline gives CDR1 SNHLY, CDR2 FYNNEI. The CDR3 extends over 16 amino acids. Unmatched junction bases numbered 16, after V lost 0 bases and J lost 16 bases.

V is TRBV4-1 and J is TRBJ1-4; D is possibly TRBD1 (5 bases). CDR3 length: 17 residues. Germline V gives CDR1 MGHRA, CDR2 YSYEKL. The V and J ends lost 1 base and 4 bases respectively, with 16 bases between them. The CDR3 sequence: CASSQGVFRQNNEKLFF. The CDR3 region has the DNA TGCGCCAGCAGCCAAGGGGTGTTTCGACAGAATAATGAAAAACTGTTTTTT.

The genes are TRBV7-9 and TRBJ1-1; D ambiguous. The length of the CDR3 is 13 residues. The germline V gene has CDR1 SEHNR and CDR2 FQNEAQ (reference sequence). The ends were cut back, 3 bases at V and 6 bases at J, with 11 bases in the middle. CDR3: CASSFRDSPEAFF. Written as DNA, the CDR3 is TGTGCCAGCAGCTTTCGGGATTCTCCTGAAGCTTTCTTT.

This sequence joins TRBV4-1 and TRBJ2-7, with D possibly TRBD2 on 5 matching bases. The CDR3 spans 16 residues. V shed 1 base and J shed 2 bases, with 15 bases lying between them. Germline CDR1 MGHRA, CDR2 YSYEKL. The DNA of the CDR3 is TGCGCCAGCAGCCAAGTGAGTAGCGTTAGAACCTACGAGCAGTACTTC. This gives the protein CASSQVSSVRTYEQYF.

V is TRBV19 and J is TRBJ1-1; D is uncertain. The germline V gene has CDR1 LNHDA and CDR2 SQIVND (reference sequence). This CDR3 has 13 amino acids. V was pared by 3 bases and J by 9 bases, with 14 bases between. The CDR3 coding sequence is TGTGCCAGTAGTATGGAGGGCGTGAGAAAAGCTTTCTTT. It codes for CASSMEGVRKAFF.

This clone was counted a few times. The chain has TRBV5-5 and TRBJ1-5; TRBD1 matches at 7 bases. CDR1 and CDR2 (germline): SGHKS, YYEKEE (reference sequence). This CDR3 has 13 residues. V dropped 1 base and J dropped 11; count of bases not matched to a gene: 6. The CDR3 DNA reads as TGTGCCAGCAGCTTGACAGGGGAAGGGACCCAGCATTTT. Its translation: CASSLTGEGTQHF.

V is TRBV29-1 and J is TRBJ2-3; the D gene is possibly TRBD1 (5 bases). The V end was cut by 3 bases, the J end by 3 bases, with 10 bases between. The CDR3 loop spans 13 amino acids. In germline, CDR1 is SQVTM, CDR2 ANQGSEA. This CDR3 reads CSVDPQGTDTQYF. Written as DNA, the CDR3 is TGCAGCGTTGACCCCCAGGGAACAGATACGCAGTATTTT.

The rearrangement uses TRBV7-2 and TRBJ2-5; D is undetermined. Trimming took 1 base from V and 5 from J, leaving 11 bases between them. Germline V CDR1 and CDR2: SGHTA, FQGNSA. This CDR3 contains 14 residues. As DNA, the CDR3 is TGTGCCAGCAGCTTAGGTATGGGCGCGGAGACCCAGTACTTC. Translated: CASSLGMGAETQYF. Full variable domain (outside the CDR3, taken from reference TRBV7-2 and TRBJ2-5): GAGVSQSPSNKVTEKGKDVELRCDPISGHTALYWYRQSLGQGLEFLIYFQGNSAPDKSGLPSDRFSAERTGGSVSTLTIQRTQQEDSAVYLCASSLGMGAETQYFGPGTRLLVL.

The chain combines TRBV18 with TRBJ1-1; no definite D call. V was clipped by 3 bases and J by 0 bases, with 8 bases between them. The CDR3 runs to 14 residues. Germline V gene sequence: CDR1 KGHSH, CDR2 LQKENI. The CDR3 spells CASSPDAVNTEAFF. DNA of the CDR3: TGTGCCAGCTCACCCGATGCGGTGAACACTGAAGCTTTCTTT.

The rearrangement joins TRBV7-9 to TRBJ1-4; weak D call: TRBD1 (6 bases). Per the germline V gene, CDR1 is SEHNR and CDR2 is FQNEAQ (reference sequence). The V end was cut by 4 bases, the J end by 0 bases, with 12 bases between. The CDR3 runs to 16 residues. In nucleotides, the CDR3 is TGTGCCAGCAGCTCTACGAGGACAGCAACTAATGAAAAACTGTTTTTT. Amino acid sequence: CASSSTRTATNEKLFF.

The chain joins TRBV5-1 to TRBJ2-1, with TRBD1 matching 9 bases. The CDR3 runs to 13 residues. Per germline, CDR1 SGHRS and CDR2 YFSETQ. Trimming removed 7 bases from V and 2 bases from J; junction bases left unmatched: 1. This CDR3 reads CASGTGPYNEQFF. CDR3 in DNA: TGCGCCAGCGGGACAGGGCCCTACAATGAGCAGTTCTTC.

The gene calls are TRBV7-6 and TRBJ2-1, with no clear D. V lost 0 bases, J lost 2 bases, and 5 bases lay in between. The CDR3 is made up of 14 amino acids. CDR1 and CDR2 (germline): SGHVS, FNYEAQ. Written as DNA, the CDR3 is TGTGCCAGCAGCTTAGCAACAGCCTACAATGAGCAGTTCTTC. Protein sequence: CASSLATAYNEQFF. Full variable domain (rest looked up from reference TRBV7-6 and TRBJ2-1): GAGVSQSPRYKVTKRGQDVALRCDPISGHVSLYWYRQALGQGPEFLTYFNYEAQQDKSGLPNDRFSAERPEGSISTLTIQRTEQRDSAMYRCASSLATAYNEQFFGPGTRLTVL.

V is TRBV6-5 and J is TRBJ2-4; tentative D call: TRBD2 (6 bases). The CDR3 is 14 residues long. Germline CDR1 and CDR2: MNHEY and SVGAGI. V was cut by 4 bases and J by 6 bases, with 13 bases left in between. The CDR3 here is CASSSRLDSNIQYF. CDR3 in DNA: TGTGCCAGCAGTTCAAGACTAGATTCAAACATTCAGTACTTC.

This CDR3 reads CASSLGEGRNIQYF. The CDR3, as DNA: TGTGCCAGCAGTTTGGGGGAGGGCAGAAACATTCAGTACTTC. This chain connects TRBV28 to TRBJ2-4; 7 positions agree with TRBD2. The J segment lost 6 bases and the V segment lost 3 bases, leaving 5 bases of the junction unmatched. The CDR3 has 14 amino acids. The V gene's germline CDR1 is MDHEN and CDR2 SYDVKM. The whole variable domain, filled in from reference TRBV28 and TRBJ2-4, reads DVKVTQSSRYLVKRTGEKVFLECVQDMDHENMFWYRQDPGLGLRLIYFSYDVKMKEKGDIPEGYSVSREKKERFSLILESASTNQTSMYLCASSLGEGRNIQYFGAGTRLSVL.

This chain connects TRBV6-2 or TRBV6-3 to TRBJ1-1; no reliable D call. V was pared by 4 bases and J by 3 bases, with 3 bases between. The germline CDR1 and CDR2 sequences are MNHEY and SVGEGT. The CDR3 extends over 11 amino acids. CDR3 sequence: CASSFDTEAFF. CDR3 DNA: TGTGCCAGCAGTTTCGACACTGAAGCTTTCTTT.

The chain's CDR3 is CASRTGYLYEQYF. The CDR3 DNA follows: TGTGCCAGCAGGACAGGCTATCTGTACGAGCAGTACTTC. V usage is TRBV28 and J usage is TRBJ2-7; tentative D call: TRBD1 (6 bases). This CDR3 is built from 13 residues. V lost 6 bases and J 4 bases, leaving 13 bases between the germline ends. Germline CDR1 MDHEN, CDR2 SYDVKM.

The chain has TRBV5-1 and TRBJ2-3; 11 bases are shared with TRBD1. CDR1 is SGHRS, CDR2 YFSETQ, per germline. V dropped 4 bases and J dropped 4; count of bases not matched to a gene: 11. The CDR3 covers 17 residues. The CDR3 nucleotides read TGCGCCAGCAGCCCGAGGGACAGGGGGAGTCTCGCAGATACGCAGTATTTT. It is translated as CASSPRDRGSLADTQYF.

CDR3 residues: CASSLVLLAGSGETQYF. The CDR3 DNA reads TGTGCCAGCAGCTTGGTTTTACTAGCGGGATCGGGAGAGACCCAGTACTTC. The chain uses TRBV5-6 and TRBJ2-5; TRBD2 matches at 10 bases. The CDR3 has 17 residues. Germline V gene sequence: CDR1 SGHDT, CDR2 YYEEEE. With V trimmed by 0 bases and J by 4 bases, 9 bases remained unmatched.

The CDR3 sequence: CASSPYRVGFTEAFF. CDR3 bases: TGTGCCAGCAGCCCTTACAGGGTGGGGTTCACTGAAGCTTTCTTT. V is TRBV7-8 and J is TRBJ1-1; the D gene is possibly TRBD1 (6 bases). V was clipped by 5 bases and J by 4 bases, with 17 bases between them. Germline assignment: CDR1 SGHVS and CDR2 FQNEAQ. The CDR3 is 15 amino acids.

V usage is TRBV3-1 (or the pseudogene TRBV3-2) and J usage is TRBJ2-7; TRBD1 is a possible D gene (6 bases). Germline values: CDR1 LGHDT, CDR2 YNNKEL (reference sequence). CDR3 length: 13 residues. V was shortened by 5 bases and J by 4 bases, with 12 bases between the two germline ends. The chain's CDR3 is CASSRTAIYEQYF. The CDR3 DNA reads TGTGCCAGCAGCAGGACAGCGATTTACGAGCAGTACTTC.

Here the CDR3 DNA reads TGTGCCAGTAGTAAAAGACTAGCGGGATGGGACACCGGGGAGCTGTTTTTT. Encoded protein: CASSKRLAGWDTGELFF. The V and J genes are TRBV19 and TRBJ2-2; 11 bases map to TRBD2. Germline CDR1 is LNHDA and CDR2 is SQIVND (reference sequence). After removal of 4 bases from V and 3 bases from J, the junction contained 7 bases not matched to a gene. This CDR3 is 17 amino acids long.

This chain uses TRBV9 with TRBJ2-2, with D perhaps matching TRBD2 (6 bases). V lost 0 bases to trimming and J lost 6 bases, with 9 bases between them. Germline V lookup: CDR1 SGDLS, CDR2 YYNGEE. The CDR3 is 14 amino acids. The DNA for the CDR3 is TGTGCCAGCAGCGTAGGGAGGGTTCCCGGGGAGCTGTTTTTT. It translates to CASSVGRVPGELFF.

The chain recombines TRBV18 with TRBJ2-1; the D gene is possibly TRBD2 (6 bases). V was cut by 0 bases and J by 4 bases, with 13 bases left in between. Germline values: CDR1 KGHSH, CDR2 LQKENI. This CDR3 region has 16 residues. In DNA, the CDR3 is TGTGCCAGCTCACCACCGGCAGCAGGGACTTACAATGAGCAGTTCTTC. Protein: CASSPPAAGTYNEQFF.

This clone was seen a single time. The V and J genes are TRBV7-9 and TRBJ1-3; the D gene is possibly TRBD1 (5 bases). V was shortened by 1 base and J by 0 bases, with 16 bases between the two germline ends. The CDR3 runs to 18 residues. Germline assignment: CDR1 SEHNR and CDR2 FQNEAQ (reference sequence). This CDR3 is CASSLGDWGDHSGNTIYF. The CDR3 coding sequence is TGTGCCAGCAGCTTAGGAGATTGGGGGGACCACTCTGGAAACACCATATATTTT.

This chain joins TRBV30 and TRBJ2-3; TRBD1 might be the D (7 bases). Trimming cost V 2 bases and J 4 bases, with 10 bases left between them. Germline CDR1 reads GTSNPN; CDR2 reads SVGIG (reference sequence). The CDR3 is made up of 13 amino acids. The CDR3 loop is CAWSQGGADTQYF. Written as DNA, the CDR3 is TGTGCCTGGAGTCAGGGGGGAGCAGATACGCAGTATTTT.